This T cell receptor beta chain appears in the sequencing data of a study of cytomegalovirus exposure and HLA in healthy donors. Study-wide results and caveats: It was confirmed in vitro that a few of the CMV-associated chains were specific for CMV antigens.

The method was immunoSEQ multiplex PCR; TCRdb's version includes in-frame clones alone and lacks a portion of them. The sample lists about 150,000 clones, about 88% occurring once. As to this clone: What it recognizes is unknown.

This CDR3 has 17 residues. V gave up 4 bases and J gave up 8 bases; unmatched junction bases: 15. The V gene's germline CDR1 is MDHEN and CDR2 SYDVKM. This sequence originates from a man between 18 and 29 years old in good health and CMV-seronegative. This chain connects TRBV28 to TRBJ2-1; 9 bases line up with TRBD2. The specimen was PBMCs. The chain's CDR3 is CASSSYSGSLKGDEQFF. In DNA, the CDR3 is TGTGCCAGCAGTTCTTATAGCGGGAGTTTAAAGGGAGATGAGCAGTTCTTC.